This is a list of T cell receptor beta chains from one sample in a study of OX40 agonist ivuxolimab in advanced cancers. Clones were read by immunoSEQ multiplex PCR, and TCRdb kept only the in-frame ones, dropping some. The sample gives 40,000 or so clones, approximately 90% of which show up once; roughly 33% is in the top ten. Source: CD4+ or CD8+ T cells sorted from blood, taken in a trial of the OX40 agonist ivuxolimab. The receptor set was obtained from an adult with an advanced solid tumor such as melanoma, head and neck, liver or kidney cancer. The CDR3 runs from the conserved cysteine through the conserved F or W. The D gene is left open where the match is weak. A clone size is listed for some rows: how often the clone was seen (once, few, many), or a class if it is expanded.

>NA|TRBJ1-2|NA|TRBV4-2
TGTGCCAGCAGCCGAACGGCAGGGGCGAACTATGGCTACACCTTC
CASSRTAGANYGYTF
>NA|TRBJ2-2|NA|TRBV9
TGTGCCAGCAGCAAAGGTTACACCGGGGAGCTGTTTTTT
CASSKGYTGELFF
>NA|TRBJ2-7|TRBD2|TRBV5-1
TGCGCCAGCAGCTTGGTAGGCGGGGGGTCCTACGAGCAGTACTTC
CASSLVGGGSYEQYF
>few|TRBJ1-2|NA|TRBV7-8
TGTGCCAGCAGCTTAGGAAACAGGGCGCCGGGTGGCTACACCTTC
CASSLGNRAPGGYTF
>NA|TRBJ1-1|NA|TRBV6-5
TGTGCCAGCAAAAGCCAATGGGGGACTGAAGCTTTCTTT
CASKSQWGTEAFF
>NA|TRBJ2-1|TRBD1|TRBV5-1
TGCGCCAGCAGCGGGCAGGGGGCGAGCTACAATGAGCAGTTCTTC
CASSGQGASYNEQFF
>NA|TRBJ1-1|NA|TRBV29-1
TGCAGCGCTCGACAAGACACTGAAGCTTTCTTT
CSARQDTEAFF
>NA|TRBJ2-5|NA|TRBV27
TGTGCCAGCAGTCCCCGGACTAACGGGGAGACCCAGTACTTC
CASSPRTNGETQYF
>NA|TRBJ2-2|NA|TRBV29-1
TGCAGCGTTGATACCCGCGGGGAGCTGTTTTTT
CSVDTRGELFF
>few|TRBJ2-1|TRBD2|TRBV2
TGTGCCAGCAGTGAAGCGGGGATACTAGCGGGAGTAAATGAGCAGTTCTTC
CASSEAGILAGVNEQFF
>NA|TRBJ2-1|TRBD2|TRBV19
TGTGCCAGTAGTAACATCCTTAGCGGGAGGTCCTACAATGAGCAGTTCTTC
CASSNILSGRSYNEQFF
>NA|TRBJ2-2|TRBD2|TRBV2
TGTGCCAGCAGGAGTCGCGGGGGGGCCCCCGGGGAGCTGTTTTTT
CASRSRGGAPGELFF
>NA|TRBJ1-1|NA|TRBV6-1
TGTGCCAGCAGCGAGACAGTGAACACTGAAGCTTTCTTT
CASSETVNTEAFF
>NA|TRBJ1-4|TRBD1|TRBV6-5
TGTGCCAGCAGTTACACGACAGGGACTAATGAAAAACTGTTTTTT
CASSYTTGTNEKLFF
>NA|TRBJ2-3|TRBD2|TRBV7-3
TGTGCCAGCAGCTTAAGCTTAGCGGGCGTAGATACGCAGTATTTT
CASSLSLAGVDTQYF
>NA|TRBJ2-3|TRBD1|TRBV29-1
TGCAGCGTTGTGTTTCGTGGACAGGGCACAGATACGCAGTATTTT
CSVVFRGQGTDTQYF
>NA|TRBJ1-4|TRBD1|TRBV7-8
TGTGCCAGCAGACCTACCAGGGGGGAAAAACTGTTTTTT
CASRPTRGEKLFF
>once|TRBJ1-1|NA|TRBV11-2
TGTGCCAGCAGCTTAGATCTTGAAGCGACTGAAGCTTTCTTT
CASSLDLEATEAFF
>NA|TRBJ2-5|NA|TRBV19
TGTGCCAGTAGTCCCCGGGGGGCGCAGGGGGCGCGGGAGACCCAGTACTTC
CASSPRGAQGARETQYF
>NA|TRBJ1-1|NA|TRBV9
TGTGCCAGCAGCGTAGAACATAACTCGGAAGCTTTCTTT
CASSVEHNSEAFF
>NA|TRBJ2-3|TRBD1|TRBV4-1
TGCGCCAGCAGCCATGCTCCGACAGGGGGCACAGATACGCAGTATTTT
CASSHAPTGGTDTQYF
>NA|TRBJ2-7|NA|TRBV11-2
TGTGCCAGCAGCCCAAAGCGCAGATTAGGCTACGAGCAGTACTTC
CASSPKRRLGYEQYF
>few|TRBJ2-7|TRBD1|TRBV2
TGTGCCAGCAGTGATGGGACAGGTGGCGAGCAGTACTTC
CASSDGTGGEQYF
>NA|TRBJ2-2|TRBD1|TRBV18
TGTGCCAGCTCTGCCGGGACAGGGGGCACCGGGGAGCTGTTTTTT
CASSAGTGGTGELFF
>NA|TRBJ2-2|NA|TRBV2
TGTGCCAGCGGGGACACTACGATCGGGGAGCTGTTTTTT
CASGDTTIGELFF